Listed below are T cell receptor beta chains from one sample, sequenced in a study of T cell responses to AZD1222 COVID-19 vaccine. Here immunoSEQ multiplex PCR was the method, and the copy in TCRdb shows in-frame clones only, minus some. The sample includes 150,000 to 200,000 clones, more than 80% of them seen just once. The sequences come from peripheral blood, collected on day 0 of AZD1222 vaccination. The receptors were sampled from an adult in good health. CDR3s include the opening cysteine and the closing phenylalanine or tryptophan. D genes are given only for firm matches. Clone size is stated in some rows and not others, as once, few, many or a class when expanded.

v_gene	j_gene	d_gene	abundance	CDR3nt	CDR3aa
TRBV29-1	TRBJ1-2	NA	NA	TGCAGCGTTGATGCAGAGAACTATGGCTACACCTTC	CSVDAENYGYTF
TRBV2	TRBJ1-6	NA	NA	TGTGCCAGCACCAGGACCAGGGGAACCCTCCACTTT	CASTRTRGTLHF
TRBV2	TRBJ2-1	NA	NA	TGTGCCAGCAGGGTGTTGTTGGTGGATGAGCAGTTCTTC	CASRVLLVDEQFF
TRBV27	TRBJ1-1	NA	NA	TGTGCCAGCAGTTCTCAACTAGTCTCCTTAAACACTGAAGCTTTCTTT	CASSSQLVSLNTEAFF
TRBV3-1/TRBV3-2	TRBJ1-2	TRBD1	NA	TGTGCCAGCAGCTCGGGACAGGAATATGGCTACACCTTC	CASSSGQEYGYTF
TRBV20-1	TRBJ2-5	TRBD2	NA	TGCAGTGCTAGTCGGCCTAGCGGTTCTCAAGAGACCCAGTACTTC	CSASRPSGSQETQYF
TRBV11-2	TRBJ2-5	TRBD1	NA	TGTGCCAGCAGCTTAAGTACCCCAGGGGGCTGGGAGACCCAGTACTTC	CASSLSTPGGWETQYF
TRBV5-4	TRBJ1-3	NA	few	TGTGCCAGCAGCTTGCGGGAAACGGACACCATATATTTT	CASSLRETDTIYF
TRBV28	TRBJ1-5	NA	NA	TGTGCCAGCAGTTTAGGCAGGGACAATCAGCCCCAGCATTTT	CASSLGRDNQPQHF
TRBV11-2	TRBJ2-3	TRBD1	NA	TGTGCCAGCAGCGTGGGACAGGGTGGCACAGATACGCAGTATTTT	CASSVGQGGTDTQYF
TRBV3-1/TRBV3-2	TRBJ2-7	NA	NA	TGTGCCAGCACCGATACCTACGAGCAGTACTTC	CASTDTYEQYF
TRBV5-5	TRBJ1-3	NA	NA	TGTGCCAGCAGCATCACAGGGCTGAGCTCTGGAAACACCATATATTTT	CASSITGLSSGNTIYF
TRBV11-2	TRBJ2-7	NA	NA	TGTGCCAGCAGCCGAGGGACGGAGTTCGAGCAGTACTTC	CASSRGTEFEQYF
TRBV4-1	TRBJ2-7	NA	NA	TGCGCCAGCAGCCAAGTGCCACAGGGACTCCTCCCCTACGAGCAGTACTTC	CASSQVPQGLLPYEQYF
TRBV4-1	TRBJ1-3	NA	NA	TGCGCCAGCAGCCAAGATTGGGGAAACACCATATATTTT	CASSQDWGNTIYF
TRBV12-3/TRBV12-4	TRBJ2-7	NA	NA	TGTGCCAGCAGTTTAGCCAGCTACTACGAGCAGTACTTC	CASSLASYYEQYF
TRBV5-1	TRBJ2-5	NA	NA	TGCGCCAGCAGCTTCTGGCAGGGGGGCCAAGATGGCCAGTACTTC	CASSFWQGGQDGQYF
TRBV6-5	TRBJ1-2	NA	NA	TGTGCCAGCAGGTTAAAGGGGGGCTACACCTTC	CASRLKGGYTF
TRBV6-5	TRBJ1-5	TRBD1	few	TGTGCCAGCAGCTGGACAGGGGGCATTCAGCCCCAGCATTTT	CASSWTGGIQPQHF
TRBV18	TRBJ1-4	NA	NA	TGTGCCAGCATTGGGTCCAGGTCTGAAAAACTGTTTTTT	CASIGSRSEKLFF
TRBV2	TRBJ2-7	TRBD2	NA	TGTGCCAGCAGTGAAATAGCGGGGGCTTACGAGCAGTACTTC	CASSEIAGAYEQYF
TRBV7-9	TRBJ1-1	NA	NA	TGTGCCAGCAGCTTGCAGTTGCCGAACACTGAAGCTTTCTTT	CASSLQLPNTEAFF
TRBV29-1	TRBJ2-1	TRBD2	few	TGCAGCGCCGGGGCGGGGGAGGAGCAGTTCTTC	CSAGAGEEQFF
TRBV4-2	TRBJ1-1	NA	NA	TGTGCCAGCAGCCAAGGGGCCCTCACGGGGACTGAAGCTTTCTTT	CASSQGALTGTEAFF
TRBV6-5	TRBJ1-1	TRBD1	few	TGTGCCACATGGCGACAGGGATTCATAGCTTTCTTT	CATWRQGFIAFF
TRBV9	TRBJ1-1	NA	NA	TGTGCCAGCAGCGTAGGGGGAGCCACTGAAGCTTTCTTT	CASSVGGATEAFF
TRBV6-5	TRBJ2-7	TRBD1	NA	TGTGCCAGCAGACCTCGACAGGGAGATGCTTTCGAGCAGTACTTC	CASRPRQGDAFEQYF
TRBV18	TRBJ1-2	TRBD1	NA	TGTGCCAGCTCACCGACAGGGGGAAATGGCTACACCTTC	CASSPTGGNGYTF
TRBV5-4	TRBJ1-2	TRBD1	few	TGTGCCAGCAGCCGACAGGGAGGGAGCTATGGCTACACCTTC	CASSRQGGSYGYTF
TRBV11-1	TRBJ1-1	NA	NA	TGTGCCAGCAGCTTAGAGGTTGGTGAAGCTTTCTTT	CASSLEVGEAFF
TRBV5-1	TRBJ2-2	NA	NA	TGCGCCAGCAGCTTGAGTCAGGCCCCCGGGGAGCTGTTTTTT	CASSLSQAPGELFF
TRBV11-3	TRBJ1-1	TRBD1	NA	TGTGCCAGCAGCTTAAGGACAGGTGAAGCTTTCTTT	CASSLRTGEAFF
TRBV7-9	TRBJ1-6	TRBD1	NA	TGTGCCAGCAGCCCACCCCTAGGGACAGGAGAATCACCCCTCCACTTT	CASSPPLGTGESPLHF
TRBV3-1/TRBV3-2	TRBJ1-4	NA	NA	TGTGCCAGCAGCCTCCGGCAGGGAGGTGAAAAACTGTTTTTT	CASSLRQGGEKLFF
TRBV5-1	TRBJ1-6	TRBD1	NA	TGCGCCAGCAGCTCCTCAGGGGGAGGTTCACCCCTCCACTTT	CASSSSGGGSPLHF
TRBV10-2	TRBJ2-1	TRBD2	few	TGCGCCAGCAGCCGAAGACTAGCGCAGACCCTCGGTAATGAGCAGTTCTTC	CASSRRLAQTLGNEQFF
TRBV27	TRBJ2-3	NA	NA	TGTGCCAGCAGTCGTAGGGTCGGCACAGATACGCAGTATTTT	CASSRRVGTDTQYF
TRBV20-1	TRBJ2-2	TRBD1	NA	TGCAGTGCTAGTCGAGACAGGGTGGTTGTCGGGGAGCTGTTTTTT	CSASRDRVVVGELFF
TRBV30	TRBJ1-3	NA	NA	TGTGCCTGGATTTATGGGGACCTGCACACCATATATTTT	CAWIYGDLHTIYF
TRBV3-1/TRBV3-2	TRBJ2-1	TRBD1	NA	TGTGCCAGCAGCCAAGGCCAGGGGGTGGGGAATGAGCAGTTCTTC	CASSQGQGVGNEQFF
TRBV2	TRBJ1-1	NA	once	TGTGCCAGCGGGAATGGGAACACTGAAGCTTTCTTT	CASGNGNTEAFF
TRBV14	TRBJ2-2	TRBD1	many	TGTGCCAGCAGCCATCAGGGACAGTCGTGGACCGGGGAGCTGTTTTTT	CASSHQGQSWTGELFF
TRBV30	TRBJ2-2	TRBD2	NA	TGTGCCTTCACTAGCGGGAGGTCAACCGGGGAGCTGTTTTTT	CAFTSGRSTGELFF
TRBV2	TRBJ1-1	NA	NA	TGTGCCAGCAGTGACAGGGAGAACACTGAAGCTTTCTTT	CASSDRENTEAFF
TRBV7-8	TRBJ2-1	TRBD2	NA	TGTGCCAGCAGCTCAAGCGGGAGGGTTGGCAACAATGAGCAGTTCTTC	CASSSSGRVGNNEQFF
TRBV7-2	TRBJ2-7	TRBD1	NA	TGTGCCAGCAGCCTTCAATGGACAGGTACGAGGCAGTACTTC	CASSLQWTGTRQYF
TRBV14	TRBJ2-1	TRBD2	NA	TGTGCCAGCAGCCAAGATCTAGCGGGAGGCTCCTACAATGAGCAGTTCTTC	CASSQDLAGGSYNEQFF
TRBV3-1/TRBV3-2	TRBJ2-7	NA	NA	TGTGCCAGCAGCCAAGCAGACAGCTACGAGCAGTACTTC	CASSQADSYEQYF
TRBV5-4	TRBJ1-1	TRBD1	NA	TGTGCCAGCAGCTTAACAGGGGTGAACACTGAAGCTTTCTTT	CASSLTGVNTEAFF
TRBV19	TRBJ1-2	TRBD1	few	TGTGCCAGTAGTTCCGGACAGGCGACCCTTGGCTACACCTTC	CASSSGQATLGYTF
TRBV27	TRBJ2-1	NA	NA	TGTGCCAGCGCGGAGGTAGGGGATTACAATGAGCAGTTCTTC	CASAEVGDYNEQFF
TRBV19	TRBJ1-2	NA	NA	TGTGCCAGTCGCCAAGCAGGTAACTCTGGCTACACCTTC	CASRQAGNSGYTF